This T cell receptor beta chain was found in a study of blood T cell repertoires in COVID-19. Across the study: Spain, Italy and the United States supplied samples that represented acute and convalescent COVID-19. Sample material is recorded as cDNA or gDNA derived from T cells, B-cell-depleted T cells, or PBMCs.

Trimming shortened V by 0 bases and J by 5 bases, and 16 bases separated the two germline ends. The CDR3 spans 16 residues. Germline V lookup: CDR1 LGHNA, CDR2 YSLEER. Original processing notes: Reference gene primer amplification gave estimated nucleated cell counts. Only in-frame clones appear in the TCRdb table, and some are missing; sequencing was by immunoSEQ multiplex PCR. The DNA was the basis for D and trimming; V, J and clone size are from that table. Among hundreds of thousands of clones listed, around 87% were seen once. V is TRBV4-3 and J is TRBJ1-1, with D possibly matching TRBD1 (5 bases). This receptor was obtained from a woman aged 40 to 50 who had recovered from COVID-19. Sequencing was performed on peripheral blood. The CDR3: CASSQDIGGWGTEAFF. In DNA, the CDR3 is TGCGCCAGCAGCCAAGATATTGGGGGGTGGGGAACTGAAGCTTTCTTT.